This TCR beta chain originates from a study of multiple sclerosis patients with progressive multifocal leukoencephalopathy. This CDR3 is built from 15 residues. V lost 6 bases and J lost 0, with 16 bases in between. CDR1 SGHDT and CDR2 YYEEEE come from the germline V gene. Study-wide findings and caveats: Expanded clones at PML onset predated and persisted through natalizumab therapy. Lower normalized Shannon entropy suggested reduced TRB diversity in most PML patients.

Noted time point: before natalizumab initiation. Clones were read by immunoSEQ multiplex PCR, and TCRdb kept only the in-frame ones, dropping some. The sample yields roughly 28,000 clones, approximately 90% seen once. Points on this clone: Its antigen is undetermined.

The receptor comes from a human donor with multiple sclerosis. Specimen: PBMCs. V gene TRBV5-6 combines with J gene TRBJ2-7, with D possibly being TRBD1 (6 bases). The CDR3 is CASIILRDNSYEQYF. Here the CDR3 DNA reads TGTGCCAGCATCATCCTAAGGGACAACTCCTACGAGCAGTACTTC. The full variable domain, completed using reference TRBV5-6 and TRBJ2-7, is DAGVTQSPTHLIKTRGQQVTLRCSPKSGHDTVSWYQQALGQGPQFIFQYYEEEERQRGNFPDRFSGHQFPNYSSELNVNALLLGDSALYLCASIILRDNSYEQYFGPGTRLTVT.